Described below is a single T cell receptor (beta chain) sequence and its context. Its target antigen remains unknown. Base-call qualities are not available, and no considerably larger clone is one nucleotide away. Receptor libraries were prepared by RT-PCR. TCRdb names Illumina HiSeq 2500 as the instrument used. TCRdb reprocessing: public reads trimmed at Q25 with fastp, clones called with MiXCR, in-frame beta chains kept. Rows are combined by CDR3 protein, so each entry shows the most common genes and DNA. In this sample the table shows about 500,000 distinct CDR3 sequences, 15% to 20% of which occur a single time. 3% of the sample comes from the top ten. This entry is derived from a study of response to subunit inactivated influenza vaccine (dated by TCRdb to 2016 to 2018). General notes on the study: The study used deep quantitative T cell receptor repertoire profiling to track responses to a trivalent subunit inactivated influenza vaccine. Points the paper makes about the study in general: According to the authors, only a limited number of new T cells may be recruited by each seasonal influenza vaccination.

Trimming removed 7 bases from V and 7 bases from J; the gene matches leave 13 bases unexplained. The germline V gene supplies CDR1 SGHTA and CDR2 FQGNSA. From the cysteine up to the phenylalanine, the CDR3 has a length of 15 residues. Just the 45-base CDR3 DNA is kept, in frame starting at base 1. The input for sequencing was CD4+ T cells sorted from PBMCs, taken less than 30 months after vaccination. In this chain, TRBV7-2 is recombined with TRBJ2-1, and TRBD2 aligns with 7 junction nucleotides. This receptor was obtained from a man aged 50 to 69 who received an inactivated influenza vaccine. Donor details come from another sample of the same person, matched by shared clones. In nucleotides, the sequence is TGTGCCAGCAACACAAATAGACTAGCCGGGAATGAGCAGTTCTTC. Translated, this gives CASNTNRLAGNEQFF.